Sequencing of this TCR beta chain was carried out in a study of T cell changes during pregnancy in multiple sclerosis. Germline assignment: CDR1 SGDLS and CDR2 YYNGEE. The CDR3 extends over 17 amino acids. The J segment lost 6 bases and the V segment lost 2 bases, leaving 8 bases of the junction unmatched. Generated by immunoSEQ multiplex PCR, the TCRdb table keeps only in-frame clones and is missing some. The sample carries almost 95,000 clones, about 92% recorded once. Material: peripheral blood, obtained in the first trimester of pregnancy. The chain has TRBV9 and TRBJ2-1; 13 nucleotides match TRBD2. This TCR was recovered from a female donor with multiple sclerosis, enrolled in a pregnancy study. This CDR3 reads CASSVRLAGGITNEQFF. The DNA of the CDR3 is TGTGCCAGCAGCGTTCGACTAGCGGGAGGCATTACCAATGAGCAGTTCTTC.